The next 29 T cell receptor beta chains were all read from a single sample in a study of CXCR3-negative and CXCR3-positive naive CD8 T cells. It was by 5' RACE with UMI labels that the TRB cDNA libraries were prepared. TCRdb re-called the 5' RACE reads; one entry per CDR3 protein, DNA not given. The data show about 130,000 distinct CDR3 sequences, and the top ten clones hold 0.29%. Sequencing was carried out using naive CXCR3- CD8+ T cells from blood. This sample's subset: CD45RO-CCR7+CD27+CD95- naive CD8+ T cells lacking CXCR3 (TNR3-). The receptors come from a human donor in good health. Some clones in this sample may be carry-over from other donors' samples.

The chain combines TRBV28 with TRBJ2-1; TCRdb's assignment of TRBD2 cannot be checked, as there is no DNA. Germline lookup yields CDR1 MDHEN and CDR2 SYDVKM. The CDR3 runs 16 residues. The CDR3 loop reads CASSVMGEAPLDEQFF.

This chain's CDR3 is CASSLAGDGYTF. This chain uses TRBV7-8 with TRBJ1-2. The CDR3 is 12 residues long. The germline V gene encodes CDR1 SGHVS and CDR2 FQNEAQ.

The chain joins TRBV29-1 to TRBJ2-1. CDR1 is SQVTM, CDR2 ANQGSEA, per germline. The CDR3 has 13 residues. The CDR3 loop is CSVEQLDYNEQFF.

The chain couples TRBV2 to TRBJ2-2. Germline V gene lookup returns CDR1 SNHLY and CDR2 FYNNEI. This CDR3 comprises 14 residues. CDR3 residues: CASRVFADTGELFF. Together with reference TRBV2 and TRBJ2-2, the CDR3 gives the full variable domain: EPEVTQTPSHQVTQMGQEVILRCVPISNHLYFYWYRQILGQKVEFLVSFYNNEISEKSEIFDDQFSVERPDGSNFTLKIRSTKLEDSAMYFCASRVFADTGELFFGEGSRLTVL.

V is TRBV5-1 and J is TRBJ2-1; TCRdb's D call, TRBD2, is unchecked because there is no DNA. In germline, CDR1 is SGHRS, CDR2 YFSETQ. This CDR3 is built from 15 residues. Here the CDR3 reads CASSLTSGSYNEQFF.

The genes are TRBV7-9 and TRBJ2-5; TCRdb's D call, TRBD1, is unchecked because there is no DNA. This CDR3 is 14 amino acids long. Germline V lookup: CDR1 SEHNR, CDR2 FQNEAQ (reference sequence). CDR3 amino acids: CASSHSGGRETQYF.

The chain is built from TRBV9 and TRBJ2-7; the TCRdb call, TRBD2, lacks DNA for checking. Germline assignment: CDR1 SGDLS and CDR2 YYNGEE. The CDR3 loop spans 14 amino acids. The CDR3 reads CASSGRDSSCEQYF.

The chain is built from TRBV6-5 and TRBJ2-1; TCRdb picks TRBD2, but there is no DNA to check that call. The CDR3 covers 15 residues. The V gene's germline CDR1 is MNHEY and CDR2 SVGAGI. CDR3 region: CAVGTSGSQSNEQFF.

The V and J genes are TRBV12-3 or TRBV12-4 and TRBJ2-7; the TCRdb call, TRBD2, lacks DNA for checking. The CDR3 has 14 amino acids. CDR3 in amino acids: CASTPTSGGYEQYF.

V gene TRBV6-5 combines with J gene TRBJ2-7; TCRdb picks TRBD1, but there is no DNA to check that call. Germline V gives CDR1 MNHEY, CDR2 SVGAGI. The CDR3 is 14 amino acids. CDR3 amino acids: CASSYSSGGEEQYF.

This CDR3 is CASSAGGSTYEQYF. The V gene is TRBV7-2, the J gene TRBJ2-7. Germline values: CDR1 SGHTA, CDR2 FQGNSA. The CDR3 spans 14 residues.

The chain is built from TRBV5-1 and TRBJ2-7; lacking DNA, the TRBD2 call made by TCRdb goes unchecked. Germline V gene sequence: CDR1 SGHRS, CDR2 YFSETQ. This CDR3 has 18 amino acids. CDR3 sequence: CASSLGSGTTTGPYEQYF.

The genes are TRBV4-1 and TRBJ1-1. The CDR3 is 14 amino acids. Germline-derived CDR1 and CDR2 are MGHRA and YSYEKL. CDR3 residues: CASSLGPGSTEAFF.

The gene calls are TRBV29-1 and TRBJ2-1; the D gene TCRdb calls, TRBD1, cannot be checked with no DNA. Germline-derived CDR1 and CDR2 are SQVTM and ANQGSEA. The CDR3 extends over 12 amino acids. The CDR3 reads CSVEEGAGAPFF.

The chain couples TRBV29-1 to TRBJ2-4; TCRdb calls TRBD1, which cannot be checked without DNA. Germline V gene sequence: CDR1 SQVTM, CDR2 ANQGSEA. The CDR3 extends over 15 amino acids. This CDR3 reads CSVIRVPGGPNIQYF.

This chain joins TRBV12-3 or TRBV12-4 and TRBJ2-1; TCRdb's D call, TRBD2, is unchecked because there is no DNA. The CDR3 loop spans 16 amino acids. The CDR3 region is CASSLPGLESYNEQFF.

The chain employs TRBV5-6 and TRBJ2-2; TCRdb returns TRBD1, unconfirmable since there is no DNA. The CDR3 runs to 15 residues. Germline V gene lookup returns CDR1 SGHDT and CDR2 YYEEEE. The CDR3 region is CASSLTGAGTGELFF.

The CDR3 spells CSARSPLEGSGAYNEQFF. The rearrangement uses TRBV20-1 and TRBJ2-1; TCRdb designates TRBD2, a call that cannot be tested without DNA. Germline V CDR1 and CDR2: DFQATT, SNEGSKA (reference sequence). The CDR3 consists of 18 residues.

The chain recombines TRBV11-3 with TRBJ2-1; no DNA is available, so the TRBD1 call from TCRdb remains unchecked. The germline CDR1 and CDR2 sequences are SGHNT and YENEEA. This CDR3 is built from 15 residues. CDR3 region: CASSSASNPGNEQFF.

J is TRBJ1-6 and V is TRBV3-1. This CDR3 has 11 amino acids. Germline V gene sequence: CDR1 LGHDT, CDR2 YNNKEL (reference sequence). CDR3 residues: CASSQGRLLHF.

The gene calls are TRBV6-5 and TRBJ2-7; TCRdb selects TRBD1, and the lack of DNA leaves this call unchecked. The CDR3 is 14 amino acids. Germline assignment: CDR1 MNHEY and CDR2 SVGAGI. The CDR3 protein is CASTYQGATYEQYF.

The chain combines TRBV2 with TRBJ1-5; there is no DNA to check the TCRdb D call of TRBD1. This CDR3 spans 15 amino acids. Germline values: CDR1 SNHLY, CDR2 FYNNEI. CDR3 sequence: CASSEGTGQRQPQHF.

The CDR3 sequence is CASSGYHRGAEAFF. This chain uses TRBV6-1 with TRBJ1-1; TCRdb's D call, TRBD1, is unchecked because there is no DNA. Germline-derived CDR1 and CDR2 are MNHNS and SASEGT. There are 14 residues in the CDR3.

This chain links TRBV29-1 with TRBJ2-1; TCRdb gives TRBD1 as the D gene, but with no DNA this cannot be confirmed. Germline CDR1 SQVTM, CDR2 ANQGSEA. The CDR3 totals 15 residues. This CDR3 is CSVVFQGGSYNEQFF.

V and J are TRBV21-1 and TRBJ2-7; TCRdb designates TRBD1, a call that cannot be tested without DNA. TRBV21-1 is a documented pseudogene. This CDR3 comprises 14 residues. CDR3 region: CASSTGGVWYEQYF.

The chain recombines TRBV29-1 with TRBJ2-7. The CDR3 contains 11 residues. CDR1 and CDR2 (germline): SQVTM, ANQGSEA. The CDR3 region is CSVEESYEQYF.

The chain carries TRBV19 and TRBJ2-7. Per the germline V gene, CDR1 is LNHDA and CDR2 is SQIVND (reference sequence). The CDR3 runs to 15 residues. CDR3: CASSIVVQDSYEQYF.

CDR3 in amino acids: CASSLGSGGTGELFF. The chain recombines TRBV7-7 with TRBJ2-2; TCRdb lists TRBD2, though no DNA is available to test this call. Per germline, CDR1 SSHAT and CDR2 FNYEAQ (reference sequence). The CDR3 totals 15 residues.

V is TRBV7-9 and J is TRBJ2-3; TCRdb's D call of TRBD1 is untestable without DNA. Per germline, CDR1 SEHNR and CDR2 FQNEAQ (reference sequence). This CDR3 has 14 residues. CDR3: CASSPGSGPDTQYF.